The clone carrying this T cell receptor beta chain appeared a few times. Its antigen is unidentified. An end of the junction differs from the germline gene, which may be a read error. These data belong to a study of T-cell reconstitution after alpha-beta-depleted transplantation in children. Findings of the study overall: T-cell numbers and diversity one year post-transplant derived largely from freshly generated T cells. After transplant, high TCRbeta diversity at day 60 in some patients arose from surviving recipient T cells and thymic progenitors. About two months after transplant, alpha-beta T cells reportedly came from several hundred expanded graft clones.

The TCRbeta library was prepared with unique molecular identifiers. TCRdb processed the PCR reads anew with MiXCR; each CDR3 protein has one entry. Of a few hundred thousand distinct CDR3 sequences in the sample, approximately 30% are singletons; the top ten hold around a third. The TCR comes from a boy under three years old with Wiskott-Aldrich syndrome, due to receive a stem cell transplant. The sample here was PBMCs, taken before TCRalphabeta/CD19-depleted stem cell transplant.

The CDR3 loop is CSARGQGKRVTDTQYF. As DNA, the CDR3 is TGCAGTGCAAGAGGACAGGGGAAACGCGTCACAGATACGCAGTATTTT. V and J are TRBV20-1 and TRBJ2-3; 9 bases fit TRBD1. This CDR3 has 16 residues. Germline loops: CDR1 DFQATT, CDR2 SNEGSKA (reference sequence).